The T cell receptor beta chain under discussion was sequenced for a study of cytomegalovirus exposure and HLA in healthy donors. 60 Vbeta and 13 Jbeta primers were used in PCR. This table comes from immunoSEQ multiplex PCR, and its TCRdb copy is limited to in-frame clones, with some not included. Of more than 100,000 clones listed, about three quarters are singletons. The germline CDR1 and CDR2 sequences are MNHEY and SVGAGI. V gave up 2 bases and J gave up 6 bases; unmatched junction bases: 0. This CDR3 region has 13 residues. Notes on the study in general: Specificity for CMV antigens was confirmed in vitro for three of the CMV-associated chains.

This cohort consisted of healthy bone marrow donors. About this clone itself: What it recognizes is unknown.

The receptor was isolated from a woman between 35 and 50 years old in good health and CMV-seropositive. J is TRBJ1-1 and V is TRBV6-5; 10 nucleotides agree with TRBD1. The sample comprised PBMCs. The CDR3 spells CASSYGQGAEAFF. The CDR3 DNA is TGTGCCAGCAGTTACGGACAGGGGGCTGAAGCTTTCTTT.